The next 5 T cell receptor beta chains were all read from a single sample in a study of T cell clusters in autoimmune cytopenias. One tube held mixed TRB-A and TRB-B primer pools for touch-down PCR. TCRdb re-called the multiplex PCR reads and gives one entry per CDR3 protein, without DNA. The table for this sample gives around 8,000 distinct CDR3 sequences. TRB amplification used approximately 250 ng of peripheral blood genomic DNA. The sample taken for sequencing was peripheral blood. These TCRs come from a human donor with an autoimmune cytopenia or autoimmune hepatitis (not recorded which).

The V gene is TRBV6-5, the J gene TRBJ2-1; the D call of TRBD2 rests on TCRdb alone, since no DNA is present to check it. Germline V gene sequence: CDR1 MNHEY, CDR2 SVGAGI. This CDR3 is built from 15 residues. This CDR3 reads CASSHGLAGGVEQFF.

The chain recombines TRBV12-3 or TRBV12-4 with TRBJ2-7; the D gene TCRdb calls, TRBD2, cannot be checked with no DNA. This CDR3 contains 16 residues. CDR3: CASSYAPGTAGYEQYF.

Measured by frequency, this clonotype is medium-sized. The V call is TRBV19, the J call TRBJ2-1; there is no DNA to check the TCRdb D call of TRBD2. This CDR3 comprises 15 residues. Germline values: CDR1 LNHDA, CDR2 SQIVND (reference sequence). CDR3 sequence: CASSIRLLDGNEQFF.

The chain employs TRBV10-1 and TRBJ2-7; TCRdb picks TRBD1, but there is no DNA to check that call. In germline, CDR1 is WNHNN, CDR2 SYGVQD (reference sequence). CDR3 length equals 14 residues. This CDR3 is CASSDGGQIHEQYF.

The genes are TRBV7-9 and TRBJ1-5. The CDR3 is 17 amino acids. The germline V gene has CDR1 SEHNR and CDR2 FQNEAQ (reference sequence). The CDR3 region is CASSLEGVSYSNQPQHF.